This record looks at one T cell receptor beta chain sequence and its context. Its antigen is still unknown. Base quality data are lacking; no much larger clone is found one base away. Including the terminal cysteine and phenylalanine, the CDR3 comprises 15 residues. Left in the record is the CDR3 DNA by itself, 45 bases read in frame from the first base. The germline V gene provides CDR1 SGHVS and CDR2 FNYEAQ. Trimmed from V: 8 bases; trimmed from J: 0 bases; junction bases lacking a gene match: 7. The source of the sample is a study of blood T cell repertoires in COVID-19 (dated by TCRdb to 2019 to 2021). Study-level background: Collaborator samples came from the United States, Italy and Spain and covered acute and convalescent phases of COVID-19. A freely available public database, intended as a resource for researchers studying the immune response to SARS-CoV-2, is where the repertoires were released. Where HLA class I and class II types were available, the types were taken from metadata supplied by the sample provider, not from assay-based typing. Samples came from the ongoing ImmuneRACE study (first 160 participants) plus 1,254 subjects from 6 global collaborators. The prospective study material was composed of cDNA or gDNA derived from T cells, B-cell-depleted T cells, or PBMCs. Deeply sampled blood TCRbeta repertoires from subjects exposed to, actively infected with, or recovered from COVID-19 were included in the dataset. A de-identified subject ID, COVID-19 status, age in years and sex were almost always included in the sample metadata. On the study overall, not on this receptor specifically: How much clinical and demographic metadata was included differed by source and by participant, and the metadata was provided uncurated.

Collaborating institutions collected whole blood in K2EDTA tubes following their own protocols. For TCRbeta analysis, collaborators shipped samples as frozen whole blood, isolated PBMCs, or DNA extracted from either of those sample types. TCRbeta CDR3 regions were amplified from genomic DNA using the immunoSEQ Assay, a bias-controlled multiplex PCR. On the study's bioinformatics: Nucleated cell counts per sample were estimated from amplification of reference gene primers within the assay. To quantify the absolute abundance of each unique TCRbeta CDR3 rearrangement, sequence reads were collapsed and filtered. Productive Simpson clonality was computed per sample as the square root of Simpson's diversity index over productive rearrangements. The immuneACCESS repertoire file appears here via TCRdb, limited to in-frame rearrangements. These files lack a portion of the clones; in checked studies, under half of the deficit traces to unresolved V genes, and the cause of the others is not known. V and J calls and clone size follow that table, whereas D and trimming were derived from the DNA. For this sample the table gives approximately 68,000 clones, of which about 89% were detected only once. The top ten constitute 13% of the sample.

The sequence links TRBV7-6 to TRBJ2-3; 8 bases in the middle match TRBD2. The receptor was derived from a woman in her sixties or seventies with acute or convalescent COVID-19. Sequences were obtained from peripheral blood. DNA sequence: TGTGCCAGCGGAATACTAGCGGATAGCACAGATACGCAGTATTTT. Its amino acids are CASGILADSTDTQYF. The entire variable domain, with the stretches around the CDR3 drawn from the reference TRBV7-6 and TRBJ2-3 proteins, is GAGVSQSPRYKVTKRGQDVALRCDPISGHVSLYWYRQALGQGPEFLTYFNYEAQQDKSGLPNDRFSAERPEGSISTLTIQRTEQRDSAMYRCASGILADSTDTQYFGPGTRLTVL.